The rows below give T cell receptor beta chains drawn from one sample of a study of CD4 T cells in relation to SARS-CoV-2 and coronaviruses. No antigen is known for these receptors. Sequencing used immunoSEQ multiplex PCR; TCRdb keeps in-frame clones, though not all of them. The data show tens of thousands of clones, about 71% seen once. The sample taken for sequencing was CD4+ T cells from PBMCs, cultured in vitro. The receptors were sampled from a human donor in good health. CDR3s include the opening cysteine and the closing phenylalanine or tryptophan. D genes are given only for firm matches. Expanded clones get a size class; other rows say once, few or many, or leave the size out.

j_gene,abundance,len,v_gene,d_gene,CDR3nt,CDR3aa
TRBJ2-1,NA,16,TRBV19,TRBD1,TGTGCCAGTAGTATTGAGGGGGCCGCCTCTGGAAATGAGCAGTTCTTC,CASSIEGAASGNEQFF
TRBJ1-3,few,15,TRBV5-5,NA,TGTGCCAGCAGCTTTTGGGACTTTTCTGGAAACACCATATATTTT,CASSFWDFSGNTIYF
TRBJ1-1,NA,16,TRBV9,TRBD1,TGTGCCAGCAGCGGGTGGACAGGGTCCATGAACACTGAAGCTTTCTTT,CASSGWTGSMNTEAFF
TRBJ2-1,few,14,TRBV2,NA,TGTGCCAGCAGTGGGAGGCGGTCCGACAATGAGCAGTTCTTC,CASSGRRSDNEQFF
TRBJ2-1,NA,14,TRBV27,TRBD2,TGTGCCAGCAGTTTTTCCCGACTAGCTTGGGCGCAGTTCTTC,CASSFSRLAWAQFF
TRBJ2-5,NA,15,TRBV5-1,NA,TGCGCCAGCAGTTCGAGAAGGACGGCCGAGGGGACCCAGTACTTC,CASSSRRTAEGTQYF
TRBJ1-2,NA,14,TRBV6-1,NA,TGTGCCAGCAGTGAATTGAGCGGTAACTATGGCTACACCTTC,CASSELSGNYGYTF
TRBJ2-7,NA,14,TRBV5-1,NA,TGCGCCAGCAGCCCAGGCGAGGGTCTAGGCGAGCAGTACTTC,CASSPGEGLGEQYF
TRBJ2-5,NA,18,TRBV7-5,NA,TGTGCCAGAAGCTTAGATCTCCTAGCGGGAGGGCCTGGAGAGACCCAGTACTTC,CARSLDLLAGGPGETQYF
TRBJ2-2,NA,16,TRBV3-1/TRBV3-2,NA,TGTGCCAGCAGCCAGGGCCCAGGGCCGGGCACCGGGGAGCTGTTTTTT,CASSQGPGPGTGELFF
TRBJ1-2,NA,13,TRBV12-3/TRBV12-4,NA,TGTGCCAGCAGTTCCGACACTAACTATGGCTACACCTTC,CASSSDTNYGYTF
TRBJ2-3,NA,15,TRBV2,TRBD1,TGTGCCAGCAGAGCCGGGACAGACGGCGGAGATACGCAGTATTTT,CASRAGTDGGDTQYF
TRBJ1-2,NA,15,TRBV7-2,NA,TGTGCCAGCAGCCCGCAGACAGTCAACTTGGGAGGCTACACCTTC,CASSPQTVNLGGYTF
TRBJ2-3,once,14,TRBV7-2,NA,TGTGCCAGCAGCTTAGGGCACAACACAGATACGCAGTATTTT,CASSLGHNTDTQYF
TRBJ1-6,few,13,TRBV24-1,TRBD1,TGTGCCACCAGCCGGGACAGGGATTCACCCCTCCACTTT,CATSRDRDSPLHF